Shown below are 3 T cell receptor beta chains from a single sample sequenced in a study of vaccination and CD4 T cells after COVID-19. The antigens for these receptors are not known. Sequenced with the Oncomine TCR Beta short-read assay was DNA taken from cultured CD4+ T cells. TCRdb itself ran the PCR reads through MiXCR, one entry per CDR3 protein. Among approximately 12,000 distinct CDR3 sequences listed, under 60% were seen once. Regarding treatment: roughly 11-day PBMC culture with coronavirus spike peptide pools or control peptides (ViraFEST assay). Input material: CD4+ T cells from blood, cultured in vitro. These receptors were taken from a human donor who had recovered from COVID-19.

The chain uses TRBV6-5 and TRBJ2-1; D ambiguous. Germline-derived CDR1 and CDR2 are MNHEY and SVGAGI. This CDR3 spans 13 amino acids. Trimming took 6 bases from V and 0 from J, leaving 6 bases between them. The CDR3 protein is CASRYDSYNEQFF. CDR3 nucleotide sequence: TGTGCCAGCAGATACGACTCCTACAATGAGCAGTTCTTC.

The genes are TRBV5-8 and TRBJ1-5, with D perhaps TRBD1 (5 bases). V gave up 5 bases and J gave up 2 bases, with 17 bases separating them. Germline V gene lookup returns CDR1 SGHTS and CDR2 YDEGEE. The CDR3 runs 16 residues. The CDR3 nucleotides read TGTGCCAGCAGTCCCTCAGGGTATCCTGGCAATCAGCCCCAGCATTTT. Translating it yields CASSPSGYPGNQPQHF.

The chain carries TRBV21-1 and TRBJ2-7; the table's TRBD2 call for D was not verified on the DNA. TRBV21-1 has pseudogene status. The CDR3 totals 14 residues. DNA of the CDR3: TGTGCCAGCAGCCCTCGGGACTTCCCCTACGAGCAGTACTTC. As protein: CASSPRDFPYEQYF.